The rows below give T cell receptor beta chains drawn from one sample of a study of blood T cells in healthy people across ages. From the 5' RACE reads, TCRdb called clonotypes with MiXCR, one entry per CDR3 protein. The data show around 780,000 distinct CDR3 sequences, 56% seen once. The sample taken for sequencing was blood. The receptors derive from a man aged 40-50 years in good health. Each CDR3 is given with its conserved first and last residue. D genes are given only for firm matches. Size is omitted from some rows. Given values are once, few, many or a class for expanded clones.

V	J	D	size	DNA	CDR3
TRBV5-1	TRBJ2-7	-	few	TGCGCCAGTGCGCGGCATGATTCGTCCTACGAGCAGTACTTC	CASARHDSSYEQYF
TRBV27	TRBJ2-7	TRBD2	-	TGTGCCAGCCCCCCCCCTAGCGGGGGATGCTCCTACGAGCAGTACTTC	CASPPPSGGCSYEQYF
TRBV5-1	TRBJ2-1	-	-	TGCGCCAGCAGAGCGAGGACAGTTAACAATGAGCAGTTCTTC	CASRARTVNNEQFF
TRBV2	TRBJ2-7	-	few	TGTGCCGGCAGCTCAGTCTACGAGCAGTACTTC	CAGSSVYEQYF
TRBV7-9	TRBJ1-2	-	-	TGTGCCAGCAGCTACGACGGGGGGGCCAACTATGGCTACACCTTC	CASSYDGGANYGYTF
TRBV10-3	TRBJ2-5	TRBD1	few	TGTGCCATCAGTGGGGACAGAGAGAATGAGCAGTACTTC	CAISGDRENEQYF
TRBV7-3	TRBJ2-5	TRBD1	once	TGTACCAGCAGCTCCGGGACAGGTGGGGAGACCCAGTACTTC	CTSSSGTGGETQYF
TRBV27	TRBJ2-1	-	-	TGTGCCAGCAGTCCCTACGTGGGGAATGAGCAGTTCTTC	CASSPYVGNEQFF
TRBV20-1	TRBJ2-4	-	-	TGCAGTGCTAGTAACACGAACTACAGGTTAGCCAAAAACATTCAGTACTTC	CSASNTNYRLAKNIQYF
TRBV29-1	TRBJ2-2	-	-	TGCAGCCTAGGGAACCAGGCCACCGGGGAGCTGTTTTTT	CSLGNQATGELFF
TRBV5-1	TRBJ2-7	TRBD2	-	TGCGCCAGCAGCGAGACTAGCGGGAGTGGGGTTCACGAGCAGTACTTC	CASSETSGSGVHEQYF
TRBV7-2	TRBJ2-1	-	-	TGTGCCAGCAGCTTAGACCCGGTGAAGAATGAGCAGTTCTTC	CASSLDPVKNEQFF
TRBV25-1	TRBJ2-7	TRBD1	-	TGTGCCAGCAGTGAATATGGGACAGCCGACGAGCAGTACTTC	CASSEYGTADEQYF
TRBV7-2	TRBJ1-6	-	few	TGTGCCAGCAGCCCTAAGGTCCGGAATTCACCCCTCCACTTT	CASSPKVRNSPLHF
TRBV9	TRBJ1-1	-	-	TGTGCCAGCAGCGTAGCTGCTGACACTGAAGCTTTCTTT	CASSVAADTEAFF
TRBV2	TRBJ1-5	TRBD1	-	TGTGCCAGCCAGGGAGGAGGGGGCGCGAGTCAGCCCCAGCATTTT	CASQGGGGASQPQHF
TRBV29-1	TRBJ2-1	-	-	TGCAGCGTTGAGGGGGACCCTTACAATGAGCAGTTCTTC	CSVEGDPYNEQFF
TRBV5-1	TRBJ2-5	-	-	TGCGCCAGCAGCTTGGAGGGTATAATGGAGACCCAGTACTTC	CASSLEGIMETQYF
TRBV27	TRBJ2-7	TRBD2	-	TGTGCCAGCAGCTGGGGGACTAGCGGAAGTCGTGAGCAGTACTTC	CASSWGTSGSREQYF
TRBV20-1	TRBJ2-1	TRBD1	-	TGCAGTGCTAGAGCGACAGGGATTTTCCACAATGAGCAGTTCTTC	CSARATGIFHNEQFF
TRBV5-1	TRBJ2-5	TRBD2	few	TGCGCCAGCAGCTCGGGGACTAGCGGGAAAGAGACCCAGTACTTC	CASSSGTSGKETQYF
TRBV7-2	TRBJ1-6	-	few	TGTGCCAGCAGCAGCAGAAGGAATTCACCCCTCCACTTT	CASSSRRNSPLHF
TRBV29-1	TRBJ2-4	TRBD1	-	TGCAGCGTTGAAGATCGCTTGGGGACAGGGAAAAACATTCAGTACTTC	CSVEDRLGTGKNIQYF
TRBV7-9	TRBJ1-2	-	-	TGTGCCAGCAGCCCCCGCGTTGGGCCCAACTATGGCTACACCTTC	CASSPRVGPNYGYTF
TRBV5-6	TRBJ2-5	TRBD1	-	TGTGCCAGCAGCGAGGGACAGGGGCACGCTGGGCAGTACTTC	CASSEGQGHAGQYF